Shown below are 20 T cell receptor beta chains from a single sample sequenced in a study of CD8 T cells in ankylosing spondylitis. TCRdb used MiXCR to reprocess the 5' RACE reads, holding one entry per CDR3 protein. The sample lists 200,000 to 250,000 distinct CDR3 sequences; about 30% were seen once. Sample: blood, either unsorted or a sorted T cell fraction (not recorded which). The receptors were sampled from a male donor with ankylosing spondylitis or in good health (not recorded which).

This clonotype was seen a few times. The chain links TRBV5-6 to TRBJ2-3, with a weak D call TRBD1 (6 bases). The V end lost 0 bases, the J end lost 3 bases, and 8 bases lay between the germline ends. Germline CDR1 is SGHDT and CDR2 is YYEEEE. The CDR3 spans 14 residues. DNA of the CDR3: TGTGCCAGCAGCTTGGCAGGGGAGACAGATACGCAGTATTTT. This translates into CASSLAGETDTQYF.

The CDR3 sequence is CSATSVGEGTDTQYF. The DNA for the CDR3 is TGCAGTGCCACCTCGGTGGGGGAGGGCACAGATACGCAGTATTTT. This rearrangement joins TRBV20-1 to TRBJ2-3, with D possibly TRBD2 on 6 matching bases. The CDR3 sequence is 15 residues long. Germline V gene sequence: CDR1 DFQATT, CDR2 SNEGSKA (reference sequence). Trimming took off 6 bases at V and 1 base at J, with 17 bases between the two ends.

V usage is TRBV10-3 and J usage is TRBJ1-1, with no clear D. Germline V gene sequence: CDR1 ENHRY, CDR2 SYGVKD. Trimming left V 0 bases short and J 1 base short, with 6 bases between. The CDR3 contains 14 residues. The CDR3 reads CAISESSGNTEAFF. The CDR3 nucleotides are TGTGCCATCAGTGAGTCGAGCGGGAACACTGAAGCTTTCTTT.

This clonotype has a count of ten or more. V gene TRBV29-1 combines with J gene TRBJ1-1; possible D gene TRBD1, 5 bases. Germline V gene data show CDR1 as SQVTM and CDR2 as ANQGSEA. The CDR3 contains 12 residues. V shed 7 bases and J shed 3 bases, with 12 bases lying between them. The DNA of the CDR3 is TGCAGCGCTTCAGGGAGTCACACTGAAGCTTTCTTT. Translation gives CSASGSHTEAFF.

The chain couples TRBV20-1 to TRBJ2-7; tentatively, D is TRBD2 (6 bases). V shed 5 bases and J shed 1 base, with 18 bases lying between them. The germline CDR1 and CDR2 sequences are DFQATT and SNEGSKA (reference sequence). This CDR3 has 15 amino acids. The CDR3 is CSAEAWVAESYEQYF. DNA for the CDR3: TGCAGTGCTGAGGCCTGGGTAGCGGAGTCCTACGAGCAGTACTTC.

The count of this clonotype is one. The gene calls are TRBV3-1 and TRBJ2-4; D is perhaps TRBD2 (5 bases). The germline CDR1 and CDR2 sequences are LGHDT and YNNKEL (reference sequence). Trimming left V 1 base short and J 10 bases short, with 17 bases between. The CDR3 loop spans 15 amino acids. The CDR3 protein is CASSQGTVALGIQYF. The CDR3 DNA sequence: TGTGCCAGCAGCCAAGGGACTGTCGCCTTAGGGATTCAGTACTTC.

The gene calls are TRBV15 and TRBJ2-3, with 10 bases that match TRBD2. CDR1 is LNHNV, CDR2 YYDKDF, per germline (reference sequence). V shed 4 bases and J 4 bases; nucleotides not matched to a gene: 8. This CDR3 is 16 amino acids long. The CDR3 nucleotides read TGTGCCACCAGCACGGGAAGCGGGGGGGCCGCAGATACGCAGTATTTT. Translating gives CATSTGSGGAADTQYF.

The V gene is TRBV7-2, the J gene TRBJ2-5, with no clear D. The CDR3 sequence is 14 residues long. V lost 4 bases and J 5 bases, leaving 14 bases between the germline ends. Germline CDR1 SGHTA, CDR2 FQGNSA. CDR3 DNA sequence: TGTGCCAGCAGCTCGTCGTATGGGCCGGAGACCCAGTACTTC. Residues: CASSSSYGPETQYF.

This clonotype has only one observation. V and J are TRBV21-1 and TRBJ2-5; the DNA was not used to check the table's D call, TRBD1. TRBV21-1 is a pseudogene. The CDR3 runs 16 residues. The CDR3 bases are TGTGCCAGCAGCAAAGTCCCGGGACAGGGCCAAGAGACCCAGTACTTC. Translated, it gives CASSKVPGQGQETQYF.

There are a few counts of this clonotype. CDR3 residues: CSARGWGGPYEQYF. As DNA, the CDR3 is TGCAGTGCTCGAGGGTGGGGGGGTCCCTACGAGCAGTACTTC. This chain joins TRBV20-1 and TRBJ2-7; the match to TRBD2 covers 7 bases. With V trimmed by 5 bases and J by 2 bases, 9 bases remained unmatched. The length of the CDR3 is 14 residues. Germline V lookup: CDR1 DFQATT, CDR2 SNEGSKA (reference sequence).

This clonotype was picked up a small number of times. The CDR3 DNA follows: TGTGCCAGCTCACCAAAGGACAACCAAGAGACCCAGTACTTC. Translating it yields CASSPKDNQETQYF. The J gene is TRBJ2-5, the V gene TRBV18; maybe TRBD1 (5 bases). CDR1 is KGHSH and CDR2 is LQKENI in the germline V gene. The CDR3 runs 14 residues. Trimming left V 2 bases short and J 0 bases short, with 7 bases between.

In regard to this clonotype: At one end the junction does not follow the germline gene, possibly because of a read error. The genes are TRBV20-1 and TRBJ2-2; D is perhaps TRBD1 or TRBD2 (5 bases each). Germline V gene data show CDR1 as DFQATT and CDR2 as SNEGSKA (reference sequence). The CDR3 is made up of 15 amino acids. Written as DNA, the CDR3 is TGCAGTGCTAGAGATCAAAGGGCAGGGTCCGGGGAGCCGTTTTTT. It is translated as CSARDQRAGSGEPFF.

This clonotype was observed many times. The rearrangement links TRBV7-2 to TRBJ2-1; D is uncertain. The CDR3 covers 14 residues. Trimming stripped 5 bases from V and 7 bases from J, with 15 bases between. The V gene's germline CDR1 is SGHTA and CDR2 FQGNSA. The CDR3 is CASSPSVAVNEQFF. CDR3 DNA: TGTGCCAGCAGCCCATCCGTCGCGGTTAATGAGCAGTTCTTC.

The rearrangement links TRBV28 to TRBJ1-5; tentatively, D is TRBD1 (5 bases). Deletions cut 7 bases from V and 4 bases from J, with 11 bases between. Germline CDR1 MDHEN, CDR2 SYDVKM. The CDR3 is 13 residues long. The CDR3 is CASTDGANQPQHF. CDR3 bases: TGTGCCAGCACTGACGGGGCAAATCAGCCCCAGCATTTT. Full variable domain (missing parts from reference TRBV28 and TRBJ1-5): DVKVTQSSRYLVKRTGEKVFLECVQDMDHENMFWYRQDPGLGLRLIYFSYDVKMKEKGDIPEGYSVSREKKERFSLILESASTNQTSMYLCASTDGANQPQHFGDGTRLSIL.

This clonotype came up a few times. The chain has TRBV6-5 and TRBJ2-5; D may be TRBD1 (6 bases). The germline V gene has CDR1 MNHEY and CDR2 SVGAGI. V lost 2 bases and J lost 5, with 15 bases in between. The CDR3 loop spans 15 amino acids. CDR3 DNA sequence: TGTGCCAGCAGTTACGCACAGGGCAAGGGGGAGACCCAGTACTTC. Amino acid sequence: CASSYAQGKGETQYF.

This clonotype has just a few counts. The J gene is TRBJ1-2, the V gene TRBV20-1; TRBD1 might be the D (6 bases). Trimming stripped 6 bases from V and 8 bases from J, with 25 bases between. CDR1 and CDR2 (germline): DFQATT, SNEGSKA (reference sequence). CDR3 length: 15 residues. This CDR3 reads CSAQFATGALGGYTF. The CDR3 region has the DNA TGCAGTGCCCAGTTTGCGACAGGTGCTTTAGGGGGCTACACCTTC.

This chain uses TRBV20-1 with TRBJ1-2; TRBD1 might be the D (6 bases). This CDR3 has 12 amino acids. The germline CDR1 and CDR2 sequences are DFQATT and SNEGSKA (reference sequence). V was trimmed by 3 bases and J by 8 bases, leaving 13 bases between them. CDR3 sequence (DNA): TGCAGTGCTAGCGGCAGGGGTGGAGGCTACACCTTC. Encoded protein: CSASGRGGGYTF.

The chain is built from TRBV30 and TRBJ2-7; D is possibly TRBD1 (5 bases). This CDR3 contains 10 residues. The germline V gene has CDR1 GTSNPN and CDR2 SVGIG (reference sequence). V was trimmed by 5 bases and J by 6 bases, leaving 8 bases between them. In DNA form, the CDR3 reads TGTGCCTGGGGACATCCCGAGCAGTACTTC. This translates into CAWGHPEQYF.

The CDR3 here is CASRTRDVATNEKLFF. The CDR3, as DNA: TGTGCCAGCAGAACCCGGGACGTTGCAACTAATGAAAAACTGTTTTTT. The V and J genes are TRBV2 and TRBJ1-4; D perhaps matches TRBD1 (5 bases). V gave up 6 bases and J gave up 0 bases, with 14 bases separating them. This CDR3 region has 16 residues. The germline gives CDR1 SNHLY, CDR2 FYNNEI.

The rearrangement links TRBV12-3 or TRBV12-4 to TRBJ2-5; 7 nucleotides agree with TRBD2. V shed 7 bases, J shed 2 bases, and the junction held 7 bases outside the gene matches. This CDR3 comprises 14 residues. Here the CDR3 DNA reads TGTGCCAGCACCACCGCGGGGGAACAAGAGACCCAGTACTTC. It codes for CASTTAGEQETQYF.